The rows below give T cell receptor beta chains drawn from one sample of a study of OX40 agonist ivuxolimab in advanced cancers. Assay: immunoSEQ multiplex PCR; the TCRdb copy retains only in-frame clones and omits some. The sample includes tens of thousands of clones, about nine tenths of them seen just once. Specimen: CD4+ or CD8+ T cells sorted from blood, collected in a trial of the OX40 agonist ivuxolimab. Receptors originate from an adult with an advanced solid tumor such as melanoma, head and neck, liver or kidney cancer. Each CDR3 is given with its conserved first and last residue. A D gene is named only where the DNA matches it firmly. The size of a clone is reported for some rows only, either as once, few or many, or as a class for expanded clones.

>TRBV5-1|NA|TRBJ1-2|once
TGCGCCAGCACCTCCCCCGGCCCAATGGGAGGCTACACCTTC
CASTSPGPMGGYTF
>TRBV5-6|NA|TRBJ2-1|NA
TGTGCCAGCAGCTTGGAGGGAGTCGGAAATGAGCAGTTCTTC
CASSLEGVGNEQFF
>TRBV5-1|TRBD1|TRBJ2-1|NA
TGCGCCAGCAGCTCCAACAGGGGGAACTCCTACAATGAGCAGTTCTTC
CASSSNRGNSYNEQFF
>TRBV10-1|NA|TRBJ2-7|NA
TGCGCCAGCAGTGAGAACCCCTCGGGGGAGCAGTACTTC
CASSENPSGEQYF
>TRBV5-5|NA|TRBJ2-3|NA
TGTGCCAGCAGCTTAAAACGGGAGAGGGAAGATACGCAGTATTTT
CASSLKREREDTQYF
>TRBV6-5|TRBD2|TRBJ2-1|NA
TGTGCCAGCAGTTCACTAGCGGGAGACGATGAGCAGTTCTTC
CASSSLAGDDEQFF
>TRBV7-8|NA|TRBJ1-1|NA
TGTGCCAGCAGTCAGCAGGGGCAGGACACTGAAGCTTTCTTT
CASSQQGQDTEAFF
>TRBV7-9|NA|TRBJ1-5|NA
TGTGCCAGCAGCTTTGGGGGGGAGCCCCAGCATTTT
CASSFGGEPQHF
>TRBV7-9|NA|TRBJ2-1|NA
TGTGCCAGCAGCTTAGCTCAGGGCGAGTCCTACAATGAGCAGTTCTTC
CASSLAQGESYNEQFF
>TRBV7-8|TRBD1|TRBJ1-2|NA
TGTGCCAGCAGCTTAGGACAGGGCGCCTATGGCTACACCTTC
CASSLGQGAYGYTF
>TRBV29-1|NA|TRBJ1-2|NA
TGCAGCGTCATGGGGGTGTTGAACTATGGCTACACCTTC
CSVMGVLNYGYTF
>TRBV6-5|NA|TRBJ1-1|once
TGTGCCAGCAGTTACTCGACCGGTGAAGCTTTCTTT
CASSYSTGEAFF
>TRBV6-1|NA|TRBJ1-5|NA
TGTGCCAGCAGTGACTTCGAGGGAAATCAGCCCCAGCATTTT
CASSDFEGNQPQHF
>TRBV7-3|TRBD2|TRBJ2-3|NA
TGTGCCAGCAGCTTAAATAAGGGGACTAGCGGAACCACAGATACGCAGTATTTT
CASSLNKGTSGTTDTQYF
>TRBV2|TRBD2|TRBJ2-1|NA
TGTGCCAGCAGGGGGGGACTAGCGGACGAACGATCCTACAATGAGCAGTTCTTC
CASRGGLADERSYNEQFF
>TRBV10-3|TRBD2|TRBJ2-3|few
TGTGCCATCAGTGACGTGACTAGCGGGAGTGGCACAGATACGCAGTATTTT
CAISDVTSGSGTDTQYF
>TRBV14|NA|TRBJ2-6|NA
TGTGCCAGCAGCCAAGTGGGCCCCTCTGGGGCCAACGTCCTGACTTTC
CASSQVGPSGANVLTF
>TRBV27|TRBD2|TRBJ2-7|NA
TGTGCCAGCAGTTTATCTTCTAGCGGAGGATACGAGCAGTACTTC
CASSLSSSGGYEQYF
>TRBV29-1|NA|TRBJ1-2|once
TGCTTAGGGGCAGGGCAGGATGGCTACACCTTC
CLGAGQDGYTF
>TRBV30|NA|TRBJ1-6|NA
TGTGCCTGGGTGAAAGATCTCTATAATTCACCCCTCCACTTT
CAWVKDLYNSPLHF
>TRBV7-6|TRBD2|TRBJ2-2|NA
TGTGCCAGCAGCTCAATCGGGGGGGAGAGGGAGGCCCCCGGGGAGCTGTTTTTT
CASSSIGGEREAPGELFF
>TRBV7-9|TRBD2|TRBJ2-1|NA
TGTGCCAGCAGCCCTGGACTAGCCAAGTACAATGAGCAGTTCTTC
CASSPGLAKYNEQFF
>TRBV2|TRBD1|TRBJ1-3|NA
TGTGCCAGAGACAGGGGGCAGAGGTCCCGCTCTGGAAACACCATATATTTT
CARDRGQRSRSGNTIYF
>TRBV7-9|TRBD1|TRBJ1-2|NA
TGTGCCAGCAGCTTAGCGGGACAGAGAGACTATGGCTACACCTTC
CASSLAGQRDYGYTF
>TRBV11-2|NA|TRBJ2-1|NA
TGTGCCAGCAGCTCCCTCGACTCCTACAATGAGCAGTTCTTC
CASSSLDSYNEQFF
>TRBV6-5|TRBD2|TRBJ2-7|NA
TGTGCCAGCAGTTACTCGCCGGGAGGAACGGAGCAGTACTTC
CASSYSPGGTEQYF
>TRBV9|NA|TRBJ1-2|once
TGTGCCAGCAGCCCTCCTGGGGGGTCTAACTATGGCTACACCTTC
CASSPPGGSNYGYTF
>TRBV13|NA|TRBJ2-1|NA
TGTGCCAGCAGGAGGCCCGACAAACGACATGAGCAGTTCTTC
CASRRPDKRHEQFF
>TRBV28|NA|TRBJ1-6|NA
TGTGCCAGCAGCTCTCATGGGACATCCGATTCACCCCTCCACTTT
CASSSHGTSDSPLHF
>TRBV5-8|NA|TRBJ1-2|NA
TGTGCCAGCAGCTTCTCTGGGATCCCTACTAACTATGGCTACACCTTC
CASSFSGIPTNYGYTF
>TRBV27|NA|TRBJ1-2|NA
TGTGCCAGCAGTGAGGGATCGGGGGTCGCCATCTATGGCTACACCTTC
CASSEGSGVAIYGYTF
>TRBV27|NA|TRBJ1-2|NA
TGTGCCAGCTCCTTCTTCTCCCTGGGGATGAACTATGGCTACACCTTC
CASSFFSLGMNYGYTF
>TRBV6-5|NA|TRBJ1-2|NA
TGTGCCACCAGGGAGGGCTCCAACTATGGCTACACCTTC
CATREGSNYGYTF
>TRBV4-1|NA|TRBJ2-3|NA
TGCGCCAGCAGCCTAGGTGGGGGCACAGATACGCAGTATTTT
CASSLGGGTDTQYF
>TRBV5-4|TRBD2|TRBJ2-3|NA
TGTGCCAGCAGCCCCAGACTAGCGGGGGCTAGCACAGATACGCAGTATTTT
CASSPRLAGASTDTQYF
>TRBV27|TRBD2|TRBJ2-1|NA
TGTGCCAGCAGTCACGGGACTAGCGGGAGCGGTGAGCAGTTCTTC
CASSHGTSGSGEQFF
>TRBV7-9|NA|TRBJ1-5|NA
TGTGCCAGCAGCGGGACCCAGGCCGGCTTGGAGCCCCAGCATTTT
CASSGTQAGLEPQHF
>TRBV27|TRBD2|TRBJ2-1|once
TGTGCCAGCACCGTTGGGACTAGCGGTTTCAATGAGCAGTTCTTC
CASTVGTSGFNEQFF
>TRBV7-6|TRBD2|TRBJ2-3|NA
TGTGCCAGCAGCCCCGGGACTAGCGGGGATCGCACAGATACGCAGTATTTT
CASSPGTSGDRTDTQYF
>TRBV7-9|NA|TRBJ1-1|NA
TGTGCCAGCAGCTCTAGGACTTCCTTGAACACTGAAGCTTTCTTT
CASSSRTSLNTEAFF
>TRBV28|NA|TRBJ2-1|NA
TGTGCCAGCAGCCAGACAGGAAGAAACAATGAGCAGTTCTTC
CASSQTGRNNEQFF
>TRBV19|NA|TRBJ1-6|NA
TGTGCCAGTACGGTGGCAGTCAATTCACCCCTCCACTTT
CASTVAVNSPLHF
>TRBV10-3|NA|TRBJ1-2|NA
TGTGCCATCAGTGAGTCGGTAGGGGATGGCTACACCTTC
CAISESVGDGYTF
>TRBV6-1|NA|TRBJ1-2|NA
TGTGCCAGCAGTTATGGAGGTGAAGGCTACACCTTC
CASSYGGEGYTF
>TRBV5-1|TRBD2|TRBJ2-2|NA
TGCGCCAGCAGCTTGGGCGGGAGGATTGAAGGGGAGCTGTTTTTT
CASSLGGRIEGELFF
>TRBV25-1|TRBD1|TRBJ1-2|NA
TGTGCCAGCAGTGAACGGGACAGGGTACCCTATGGCTACACCTTC
CASSERDRVPYGYTF
>TRBV5-1|NA|TRBJ2-7|NA
TGCGCCAGCAGCTATCTAGACTCTCCTCAGGCCGAGCAGTACTTC
CASSYLDSPQAEQYF
>TRBV19|NA|TRBJ2-3|NA
TGTGCCAGTAGTATCGGTCGAGATACGCAGTATTTT
CASSIGRDTQYF
>TRBV9|TRBD1|TRBJ1-5|NA
TGTGCCAGCAGCGTGCAGGGGGATCAGCCCCAGCATTTT
CASSVQGDQPQHF
>TRBV5-4|NA|TRBJ2-3|NA
TGTGCCAGCAGCTTGGAAGAGGCCCTCACAGATACGCAGTATTTT
CASSLEEALTDTQYF